Listed below are T cell receptor beta chains from one sample, sequenced in a study of blood T cell repertoires in COVID-19. The method was immunoSEQ multiplex PCR; TCRdb's version includes in-frame clones alone and lacks a portion of them. The sample records 200,000 to 250,000 clones, 70% to 90% being singletons. The sequencing input was PBMCs or T cells enriched from blood (not recorded which). These receptors were taken from a young man who had recovered from COVID-19. The conserved cysteine and the conserved F or W are not part of the CDR3 here.

V | CDR3
TRBV5-6 | ASSKDRGSGFLAGELF
TRBV30 | AWSSGGQSNQPQH
TRBV11-3 | ASSQTSGSSYNEQF
TRBV4-1 | ASSQESSGVSPLH
TRBV6-5 | ASSYSGTTNEKLF
TRBV5-1 | ASSYAGTSGGDTQY
TRBV3-1/TRBV3-2 | ASSQQGAYEQY
TRBV24-1 | ATSDATGGEAF
TRBV6-5 | ASRLGGFSGNTIY
TRBV5-8 | ASSSPGQGVINEQF
TRBV5-4 | ASNRQGSYEQY
TRBV29-1 | SVDLGLGQGIYEQY
TRBV7-7 | ASSATSGTYNEQF
TRBV7-2 | ASSLGEGLGGYT
TRBV30 | AWGTGDSNSPLH
TRBV7-2 | ASSLASTGSSPLH
TRBV18 | ASSPGQGAWETQY
TRBV11-2 | ASSLISGRFNEQF
TRBV13 | ASSLEQGYEQY
TRBV7-9 | ASSPSGSYNEQF
TRBV6-1 | ASSEQTGMATSPLH